This entry lists 14 T cell receptor beta chains sequenced from one sample in a study of siplizumab effects on memory and regulatory T cells. Measured with immunoSEQ multiplex PCR; TCRdb has only the in-frame clones, and not every one. This sample carries tens of thousands of clones, 93% of them seen once, and the ten largest clones take approximately 17%. The source material was CD8+ T cells sorted from blood. Receptors were obtained from a human donor in good health.

In its sample, this clone was seen once. V gene TRBV30 combines with J gene TRBJ2-3, with no clear D. With 4 bases removed from V and 0 bases from J, the gap between germline ends came to 20 bases. The CDR3 runs 17 residues. The germline V gene encodes CDR1 GTSNPN and CDR2 SVGIG (reference sequence). The CDR3 bases are TGTGCCTGGACCATTGGGGTATCGTATCCTAGCACAGATACGCAGTATTTT. It is translated as CAWTIGVSYPSTDTQYF.

The rearrangement links TRBV4-1 to TRBJ2-1; TRBD2 matches 7 bases. V was clipped by 3 bases and J by 0 bases; unmatched bases: 5. CDR1 is MGHRA, CDR2 YSYEKL, per germline. The CDR3 contains 16 residues. CDR3 residues: CASSHKRDPSYNEQFF. For the CDR3, the DNA is TGCGCCAGCAGCCACAAGCGGGACCCCTCCTACAATGAGCAGTTCTTC.

This clone occurred once. The CDR3 spells CASSMGPAGELFF. CDR3 sequence (DNA): TGTGCCAGTAGTATGGGCCCAGCCGGGGAGCTGTTTTTT. The chain is built from TRBV19 and TRBJ2-2; D not resolved. In germline, CDR1 is LNHDA, CDR2 SQIVND (reference sequence). The CDR3 runs to 13 residues. Trimming left V 3 bases short and J 6 bases short, with 8 bases between.

A single count supports this clone. The V and J genes are TRBV7-9 and TRBJ2-2; D gene uncertain. The CDR3 length is 13 residues. Germline CDR1 reads SEHNR; CDR2 reads FQNEAQ (reference sequence). Between the trimmed V and J ends, which lost 1 base and 4 bases, there was a span of 4 bases. For the CDR3, the DNA is TGTGCCAGCAGCTTAGAGTTCACCGGGGAGCTGTTTTTT. Protein: CASSLEFTGELFF. The full variable domain, in which reference TRBV7-9 and TRBJ2-2 provide the parts outside the CDR3, is DTGVSQNPRHKITKRGQNVTFRCDPISEHNRLYWYRQTLGQGPEFLTYFQNEAQLEKSRLLSDRFSAERPKGSFSTLEIQRTEQGDSAMYLCASSLEFTGELFFGEGSRLTVL.

This clone was seen a few times. The chain combines TRBV20-1 with TRBJ2-7, with unresolved D. Trimming cost V 4 bases and J 3 bases, with 7 bases left between them. The germline V gene encodes CDR1 DFQATT and CDR2 SNEGSKA (reference sequence). This CDR3 contains 11 residues. The CDR3: CSAIENYEQYF. CDR3 DNA: TGCAGTGCTATCGAAAACTACGAGCAGTACTTC.

The J gene is TRBJ2-5, the V gene TRBV2; TRBD2 matches at 10 bases. V dropped 9 bases and J dropped 1; count of bases not matched to a gene: 8. Germline CDR1 reads SNHLY; CDR2 reads FYNNEI. This CDR3 is built from 15 residues. In nucleotides, the CDR3 is TGTGCCAGGGGGGGGCTAGCGGGAGTCCAAGAGACCCAGTACTTC. Encoded protein: CARGGLAGVQETQYF.

Notes on this clone: The DNA is left out, because the CDR3 cannot be placed on it with certainty; the CDR3 is given as TCRdb lists it. The chain employs TRBV21-1 and TRBJ2-7; the table's D call TRBD1 went unverified against the DNA. TRBV21-1 is deemed a pseudogene. Ends included, the CDR3 has 18 residues. CDR3 residues: CASSTKDPVGQGTIEQYF.

V is TRBV6-5 and J is TRBJ2-3; 7 nucleotides align to TRBD1. This CDR3 is built from 14 residues. Germline V gives CDR1 MNHEY, CDR2 SVGAGI. The junction had 4 bases not matched to a gene; V was cut back by 4 bases and J by 3 bases. The CDR3 DNA is TGTGCCAGCAGTTCGACAGGGCTAACAGATACGCAGTATTTT. This translates into CASSSTGLTDTQYF.

The CDR3 region is CAIRGTELYEQYF. CDR3 nucleotides: TGTGCCATCAGGGGGACAGAACTCTACGAGCAGTACTTC. The chain is built from TRBV10-3 and TRBJ2-7; 7 bases are shared with TRBD1. There are 13 residues in the CDR3. The trim removed 6 bases at V and 3 bases at J, leaving 5 bases unmatched. Germline loops: CDR1 ENHRY, CDR2 SYGVKD.

The chain recombines TRBV25-1 with TRBJ2-7; 10 bases agree with TRBD2. With 4 bases clipped from V and 1 base from J, the junction kept 13 bases outside the gene matches. Germline values: CDR1 MGHDK, CDR2 SYGVNS. CDR3 length: 18 residues. The CDR3: CASSASDSLAGVSYEQYF. For the CDR3, the DNA is TGTGCCAGCAGTGCCTCGGATTCCCTAGCGGGAGTTTCCTACGAGCAGTACTTC.

This clone appeared a single time. The chain is built from TRBV7-9 and TRBJ1-1, with D tentatively TRBD1 (6 bases). CDR3 length: 16 residues. CDR1 is SEHNR, CDR2 FQNEAQ, per germline (reference sequence). V lost 1 base, J lost 1 base, and 13 bases lay in between. CDR3 residues: CASSLEIGGQNTEAFF. In DNA, the CDR3 is TGTGCCAGCAGCTTAGAAATTGGGGGCCAGAACACTGAAGCTTTCTTT.

This sequence joins TRBV19 and TRBJ1-4; possibly TRBD1 for D (6 bases). The CDR3 is made up of 15 amino acids. V lost 5 bases to trimming and J lost 7 bases, with 17 bases between them. Germline-derived CDR1 and CDR2 are LNHDA and SQIVND (reference sequence). As DNA, the CDR3 is TGTGCCAGTAGTCCCTTTGGGGGACAACGTGAAAAACTGTTTTTT. Amino acid sequence: CASSPFGGQREKLFF.

The V gene is TRBV16, the J gene TRBJ2-5, with D possibly being TRBD1 (6 bases). The CDR3 extends over 14 amino acids. Germline V gene lookup returns CDR1 KGHSY and CDR2 FQNENV. Trimming removed 4 bases from V and 5 bases from J, with 14 bases in between. CDR3 amino acids: CASSRGGFEETQYF. The CDR3 bases are TGTGCCAGCAGCCGAGGGGGTTTTGAGGAGACCCAGTACTTC.

This chain's CDR3 is CASSQVLTGGLRDIQYF. In DNA, the CDR3 is TGCGCCAGCAGCCAAGTGTTAACGGGAGGGCTGAGGGACATTCAGTACTTC. The V call is TRBV4-1, the J call TRBJ2-4, with 8 bases aligning to TRBD2. CDR3 size: 17 residues. With V trimmed by 1 base and J by 8 bases, 13 bases remained unmatched. Germline lookup yields CDR1 MGHRA and CDR2 YSYEKL.